This paragraph reports one TCR beta chain. This clone was picked up one time. Its antigen is currently not known. No base quality information exists; no much larger clone differs at one position. The sample comes from a study of T cell responses to AZD1222 COVID-19 vaccine (dated by TCRdb to the early 2020s). General notes on the study: Because spike-specific TCR depth and breadth did not differ between the two schedules, AZD1222 recipients who got a second dose at roughly 4 weeks were pooled with those who got a second dose at roughly 12 weeks. A total of 230 to 250 trial participants underwent TCR sequencing, of whom 207 had received two doses of AZD1222 and approximately 26 had received two doses of the MenACWY control vaccine. Trial participants were enrolled by age into 18-55, 56-69 and 70-plus year subgroups, with approximately 160, 26 and 62 TCR-sequenced participants respectively. The paper as a whole reports these results and caveats: The 56-69-year group was small, and its depth increase did not reach significance, likely because of low power. Conclusions about previously exposed vaccinees are limited, since just 5 or 6 AZD1222 recipients were seropositive for SARS-CoV-2 at baseline. CD4 TCRs associated with the vaccine covered the entire spike protein, and the dominant responses were in regions 160-218 and 743-854. Participants were mostly white British, with more females than males. The authors suggested clonal diversity may have been underestimated. After two AZD1222 doses, spike-specific TCR breadth and depth were significantly higher than at day 0 and than in MenACWY recipients. Nearly half of unique spike-specific TCRs reportedly recognized epitopes outside regions mutated in the B.1.351 and B.1.1.7 variants. Because no day 14 peak-response samples were available, repertoires were characterized only after the peak T cell response.

The sample's time point, from its label and the paper: baseline before first vaccination. Samples from vaccinated people were obtained from the UK trials COV001 and COV002, which included a single-blind randomized controlled phase 2/3 trial of AZD1222 (ChAdOx1 nCoV-19) in healthy adults. For TCRbeta chain sequencing, PBMC samples were collected from trial participants at day 0 and at day 28 after the second dose. The CDR3 regions of human TCRbeta chains were analyzed by immunosequencing. On the study's bioinformatics: Repertoire TCRs were matched against a reference library of SARS-CoV-2-specific TCRs generated with the MIRA antigen-specificity platform. Breadth was defined as the fraction of unique TCRs that were SARS-CoV-2-associated. Depth was defined as the fraction of total T cells that were SARS-CoV-2-associated. Each spike-specific TCR was assigned to its reactive spike region and to a CD4 or CD8 class using the MIRA data. Log10-transformed breadth and depth values were compared by one-way ANOVA with Sidak's multiple comparisons tests. TCRdb retrieved this table from immuneACCESS and kept in-frame rearrangements only. Not all clones are present; in checked studies, unresolved V genes account for under half, and no reason is known for the remainder. V and J calls and clone size are copied from that table; D and trimming were computed from the DNA. The sample records 240,000 or so clones, 85% to 95% of which are singletons. The top ten constitute roughly 0.5% of the sample.

Trimming costs V 3 bases and J 5 bases, and their ends lie 9 bases apart. Taken from the germline V gene, the CDR1 and CDR2 loops are SGHRS and YFSETQ. Measured from the cysteine to the phenylalanine, the CDR3 is 13 residues long. Only CDR3 DNA is held: 39 bases, read in frame from base 1. The sequenced sample was peripheral blood, obtained on day 0 of AZD1222 vaccination. This clonotype was sampled from an adult in good health. The chain joins TRBV5-1 to TRBJ1-5; the D gene remains uncertain. The bases read TGCGCCAGCAGCTCGGACGGGGATCAGCCCCAGCATTTT. It specifies CASSSDGDQPQHF. Reference TRBV5-1 and TRBJ1-5 genes cover what lies past the CDR3, so the full variable domain is KAGVTQTPRYLIKTRGQQVTLSCSPISGHRSVSWYQQTPGQGLQFLFEYFSETQRNKGNFPGRFSGRQFSNSRSEMNVSTLELGDSALYLCASSSDGDQPQHFGDGTRLSIL.